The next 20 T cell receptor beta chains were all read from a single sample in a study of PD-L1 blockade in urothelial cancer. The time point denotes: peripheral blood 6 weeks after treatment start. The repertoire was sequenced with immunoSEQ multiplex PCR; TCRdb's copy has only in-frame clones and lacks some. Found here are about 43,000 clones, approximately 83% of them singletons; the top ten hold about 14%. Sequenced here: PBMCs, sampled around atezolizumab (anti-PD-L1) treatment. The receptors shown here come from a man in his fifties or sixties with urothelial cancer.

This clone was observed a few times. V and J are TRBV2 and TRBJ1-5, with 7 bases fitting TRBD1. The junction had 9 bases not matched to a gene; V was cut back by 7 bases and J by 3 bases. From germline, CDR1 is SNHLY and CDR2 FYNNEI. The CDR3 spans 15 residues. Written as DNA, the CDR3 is TGTGCCAGCACGCCCAGGGGGAATGTCAATCAGCCCCAGCATTTT. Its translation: CASTPRGNVNQPQHF.

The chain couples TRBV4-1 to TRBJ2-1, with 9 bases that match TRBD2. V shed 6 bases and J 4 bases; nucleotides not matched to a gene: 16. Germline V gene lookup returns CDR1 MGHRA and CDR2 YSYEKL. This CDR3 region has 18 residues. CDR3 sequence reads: CASRRTLIAGAIYNEQFF. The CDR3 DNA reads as TGCGCCAGCAGGCGTACCCTAATAGCGGGGGCGATATACAATGAGCAGTTCTTC.

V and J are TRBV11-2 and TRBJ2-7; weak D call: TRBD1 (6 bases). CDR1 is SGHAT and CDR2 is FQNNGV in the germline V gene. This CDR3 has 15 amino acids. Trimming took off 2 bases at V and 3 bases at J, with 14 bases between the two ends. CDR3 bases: TGTGCCAGCAGCTTATCTAGTGGACAGAGCTACGAGCAGTACTTC. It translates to CASSLSSGQSYEQYF.

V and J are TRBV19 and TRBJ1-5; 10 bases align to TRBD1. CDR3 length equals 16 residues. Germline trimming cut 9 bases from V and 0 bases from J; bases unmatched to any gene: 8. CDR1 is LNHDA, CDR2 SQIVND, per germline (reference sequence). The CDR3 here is CASWTGGVYSNQPQHF. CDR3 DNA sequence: TGTGCCAGCTGGACAGGGGGGGTTTATAGCAATCAGCCCCAGCATTTT.

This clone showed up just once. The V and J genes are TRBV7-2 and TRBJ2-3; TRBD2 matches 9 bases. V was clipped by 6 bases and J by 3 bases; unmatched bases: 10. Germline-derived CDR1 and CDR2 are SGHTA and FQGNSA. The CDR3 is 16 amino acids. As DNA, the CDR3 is TGTGCCAGCAGTTTTACGAGCGGGGGGACAACAGATACGCAGTATTTT. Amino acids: CASSFTSGGTTDTQYF.

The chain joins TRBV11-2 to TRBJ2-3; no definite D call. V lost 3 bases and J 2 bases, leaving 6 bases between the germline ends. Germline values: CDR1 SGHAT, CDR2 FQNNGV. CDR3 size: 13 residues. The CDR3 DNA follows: TGTGCCAGCAGCTTGGCTTTCACAGATACGCAGTATTTT. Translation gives CASSLAFTDTQYF.

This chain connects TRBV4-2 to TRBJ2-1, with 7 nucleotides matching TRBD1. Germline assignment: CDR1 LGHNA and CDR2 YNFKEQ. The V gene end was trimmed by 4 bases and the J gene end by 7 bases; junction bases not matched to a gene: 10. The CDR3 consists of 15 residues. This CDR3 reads CASSPLGTDRNEQFF. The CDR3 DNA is TGTGCCAGCAGCCCGCTCGGGACAGATAGGAATGAGCAGTTCTTC.

CDR3 in amino acids: CASSFDRSSYEQYF. CDR3 coding DNA: TGTGCCAGTAGTTTTGACAGAAGCTCCTACGAGCAGTACTTC. This chain uses TRBV19 with TRBJ2-7, with D tentatively TRBD1 (5 bases). CDR3 size: 14 residues. V gave up 5 bases and J gave up 0 bases, with 11 bases separating them. CDR1 is LNHDA and CDR2 is SQIVND in the germline V gene (reference sequence).

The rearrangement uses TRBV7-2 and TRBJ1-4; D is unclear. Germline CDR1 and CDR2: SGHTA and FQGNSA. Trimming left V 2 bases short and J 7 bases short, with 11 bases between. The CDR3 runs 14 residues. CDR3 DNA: TGTGCCAGCAGCTTAAACTTCCCGGGTGAAAAACTGTTTTTT. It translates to CASSLNFPGEKLFF. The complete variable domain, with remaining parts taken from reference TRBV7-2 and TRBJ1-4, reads GAGVSQSPSNKVTEKGKDVELRCDPISGHTALYWYRQSLGQGLEFLIYFQGNSAPDKSGLPSDRFSAERTGGSVSTLTIQRTQQEDSAVYLCASSLNFPGEKLFFGSGTQLSVL.

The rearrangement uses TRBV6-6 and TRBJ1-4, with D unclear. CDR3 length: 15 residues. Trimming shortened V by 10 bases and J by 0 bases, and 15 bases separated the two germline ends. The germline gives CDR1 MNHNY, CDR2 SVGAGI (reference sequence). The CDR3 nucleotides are TGTGCCACCCTTCGTCCCGGTGCAACTAATGAAAAACTGTTTTTT. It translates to CATLRPGATNEKLFF.

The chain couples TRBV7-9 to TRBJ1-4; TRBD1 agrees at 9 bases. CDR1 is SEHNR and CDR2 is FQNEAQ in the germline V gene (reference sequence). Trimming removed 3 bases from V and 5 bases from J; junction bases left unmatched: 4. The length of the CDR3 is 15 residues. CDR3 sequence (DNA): TGTGCCAGCAGCTTTACAGGGGGCGAGAATGAAAAACTGTTTTTT. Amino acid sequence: CASSFTGGENEKLFF.

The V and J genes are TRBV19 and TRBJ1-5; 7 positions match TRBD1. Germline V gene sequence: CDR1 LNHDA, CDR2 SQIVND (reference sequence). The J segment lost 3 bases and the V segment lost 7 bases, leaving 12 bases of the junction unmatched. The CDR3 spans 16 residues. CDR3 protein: CASKVSETGDNQPQHF. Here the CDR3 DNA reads TGTGCCAGTAAGGTTTCGGAAACAGGGGACAATCAGCCCCAGCATTTT.

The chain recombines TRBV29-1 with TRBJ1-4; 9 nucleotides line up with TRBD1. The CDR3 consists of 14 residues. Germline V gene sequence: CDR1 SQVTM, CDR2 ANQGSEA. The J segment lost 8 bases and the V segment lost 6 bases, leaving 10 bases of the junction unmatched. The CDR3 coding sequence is TGCAGCGTGACAGGGGGGGCCAGGGGAGAAAAACTGTTTTTT. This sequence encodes CSVTGGARGEKLFF. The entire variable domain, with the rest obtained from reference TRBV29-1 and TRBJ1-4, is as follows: SAVISQKPSRDICQRGTSLTIQCQVDSQVTMMFWYRQQPGQSLTLIATANQGSEATYESGFVIDKFPISRPNLTFSTLTVSNMSPEDSSIYLCSVTGGARGEKLFFGSGTQLSVL.

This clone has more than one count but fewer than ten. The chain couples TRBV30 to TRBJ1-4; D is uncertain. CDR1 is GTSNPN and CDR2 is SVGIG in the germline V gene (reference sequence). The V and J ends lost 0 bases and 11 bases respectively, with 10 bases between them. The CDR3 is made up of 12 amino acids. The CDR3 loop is CAWSVEGEKLFF. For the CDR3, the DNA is TGTGCCTGGAGTGTCGAGGGAGAGAAACTGTTTTTT.

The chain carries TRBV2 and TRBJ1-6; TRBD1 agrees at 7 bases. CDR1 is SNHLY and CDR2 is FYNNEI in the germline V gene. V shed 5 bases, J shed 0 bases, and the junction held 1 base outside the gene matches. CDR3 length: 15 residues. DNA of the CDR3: TGTGCCAGCAGTTGGGACAGCTCCTATAATTCACCCCTCCACTTT. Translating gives CASSWDSSYNSPLHF.

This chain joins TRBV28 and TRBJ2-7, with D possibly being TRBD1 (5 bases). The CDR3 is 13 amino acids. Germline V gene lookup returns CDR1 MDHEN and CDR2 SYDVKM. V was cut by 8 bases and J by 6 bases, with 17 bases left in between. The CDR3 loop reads CASADTTTLEQYF. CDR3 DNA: TGTGCCAGCGCGGACACTACTACGCTCGAGCAGTACTTC. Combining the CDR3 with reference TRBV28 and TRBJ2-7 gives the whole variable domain DVKVTQSSRYLVKRTGEKVFLECVQDMDHENMFWYRQDPGLGLRLIYFSYDVKMKEKGDIPEGYSVSREKKERFSLILESASTNQTSMYLCASADTTTLEQYFGPGTRLTVT.

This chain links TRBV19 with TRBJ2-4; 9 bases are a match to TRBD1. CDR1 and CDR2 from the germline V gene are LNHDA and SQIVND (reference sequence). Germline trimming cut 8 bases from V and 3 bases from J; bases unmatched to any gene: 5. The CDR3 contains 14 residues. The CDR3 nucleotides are TGTGCCAGTGTACGGACAGGGGACAAAAACATTCAGTACTTC. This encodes CASVRTGDKNIQYF. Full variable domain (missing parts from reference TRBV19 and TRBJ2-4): DGGITQSPKYLFRKEGQNVTLSCEQNLNHDAMYWYRQDPGQGLRLIYYSQIVNDFQKGDIAEGYSVSREKKESFPLTVTSAQKNPTAFYLCASVRTGDKNIQYFGAGTRLSVL.

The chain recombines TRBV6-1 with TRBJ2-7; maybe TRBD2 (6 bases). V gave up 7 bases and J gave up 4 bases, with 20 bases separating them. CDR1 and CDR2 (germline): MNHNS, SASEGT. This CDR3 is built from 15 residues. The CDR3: CASTPWRDPGYEQYF. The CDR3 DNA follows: TGTGCCAGCACCCCATGGAGGGACCCGGGTTACGAGCAGTACTTC.

The CDR3 DNA reads as TGTGCCAGTAGTATACGCGGGGGACCCAAAAACATTCAGTACTTC. Protein: CASSIRGGPKNIQYF. The rearrangement joins TRBV19 to TRBJ2-4; 7 bases agree with TRBD2. From germline, CDR1 is LNHDA and CDR2 SQIVND (reference sequence). The J segment lost 2 bases and the V segment lost 2 bases, leaving 3 bases of the junction unmatched. CDR3 length: 15 residues. Full variable domain (remainder filled in from reference TRBV19 and TRBJ2-4): DGGITQSPKYLFRKEGQNVTLSCEQNLNHDAMYWYRQDPGQGLRLIYYSQIVNDFQKGDIAEGYSVSREKKESFPLTVTSAQKNPTAFYLCASSIRGGPKNIQYFGAGTRLSVL.

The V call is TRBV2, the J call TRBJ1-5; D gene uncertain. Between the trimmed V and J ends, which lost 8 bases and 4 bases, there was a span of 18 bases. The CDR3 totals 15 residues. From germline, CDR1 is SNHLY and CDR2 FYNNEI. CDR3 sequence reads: CASGGTPNKNQPQHF. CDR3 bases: TGTGCCAGCGGCGGCACACCTAATAAAAATCAGCCCCAGCATTTT.